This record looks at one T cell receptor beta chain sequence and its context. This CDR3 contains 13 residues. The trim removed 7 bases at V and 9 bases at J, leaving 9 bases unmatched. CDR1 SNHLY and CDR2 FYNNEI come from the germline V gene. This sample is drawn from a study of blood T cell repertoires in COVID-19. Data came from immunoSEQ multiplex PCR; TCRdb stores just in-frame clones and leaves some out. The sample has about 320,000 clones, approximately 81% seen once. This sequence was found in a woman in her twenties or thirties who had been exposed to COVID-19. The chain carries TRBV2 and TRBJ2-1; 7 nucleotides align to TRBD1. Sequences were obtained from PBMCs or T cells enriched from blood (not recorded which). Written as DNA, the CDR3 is TGTGCCAGCAAGAAGACAGGGATCGGTGAGCAGTTCTTC. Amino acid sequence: CASKKTGIGEQFF.